This T cell receptor beta chain derives from a study of T-cell reconstitution after alpha-beta-depleted transplantation in children. As it was prepared, the TCRbeta library received unique molecular identifiers. TCRdb re-called the PCR reads with MiXCR, one entry per CDR3 protein. The sample has almost 400,000 distinct CDR3 sequences; just over 20% are singletons. This clonotype was detected many times. In germline, CDR1 is MNHEY, CDR2 SVGEGT. There are 13 residues in the CDR3. V lost 5 bases and J lost 3, with 11 bases in between. The sequenced sample was PBMCs from the stem cell graft donor, obtained from the stem cell graft. The rearrangement links TRBV6-2 or TRBV6-3 to TRBJ2-7, with a possible D match to TRBD2 (6 bases). The clonotype comes from a human donor who donated a stem cell graft to a child with acute myeloid leukemia. CDR3 sequence (DNA): TGTGCCAGCAGTGTGGGAGGATACTACGAGCAGTACTTC. This translates into CASSVGGYYEQYF.